This record concerns one T cell receptor (beta chain) sequence. This sample stems from a study of T cells in Graves' hyperthyroidism and ophthalmopathy. RNA transcripts yielded amplified TCR beta CDR3 regions. First-round RT-PCR of the TCR CDR3 relied on the HTBI primer set. TCRdb processed the multiplex PCR reads anew with MiXCR; each CDR3 protein has one entry. The sample records about 560,000 distinct CDR3 sequences, 12% to 15% being singletons. The CDR3 sequence is 18 residues long. The germline V gene encodes CDR1 SGHDT and CDR2 YYEEEE. The V gene lost 1 base and the J gene lost 0 bases, with 17 bases spanning the gap.

The V gene is TRBV5-6, the J gene TRBJ1-5; D is unclear. This TCR was recovered from a woman aged 40 to 50 with Graves' hyperthyroidism. The material sequenced was blood. CDR3 amino acids: CASSLYGVGQYSNQPQHF. For the CDR3, the DNA is TGTGCCAGCAGCTTGTATGGAGTCGGGCAGTATAGCAATCAGCCCCAGCATTTT.